This entry lists 30 T cell receptor beta chains sequenced from one sample in a study of T-cell memory formation after mild COVID-19 (dated by TCRdb to the early 2020s). Receptor amplification or capture employed 5' RACE. TCRdb names Illumina NovaSeq 6000 as the instrument used. Using fastp trimming at Q25 and MiXCR clonotype assembly, TCRdb reanalyzed the public sequencing data and kept in-frame beta chains. Every distinct CDR3 protein forms one entry, paired with its most common genes and DNA. A total of hundreds of thousands of distinct CDR3 sequences appear in this sample, about a sixth of them only once. The top ten hold about 22% of the sample. Sequenced sample: PBMCs or a T cell subset sorted from them (not recorded which). All receptors come from a man younger than 30 who had mild COVID-19 (a few samples of this study predate the infection). The sample titles of this study are shuffled in the database, so cell type and time point are left out; the donor was told from shared clones.

V and J are TRBV19 and TRBJ1-1; TRBD1 is a possible D gene (6 bases). The CDR3 consists of 14 residues. V was clipped by 3 bases and J by 4 bases, with 12 bases between them. Germline V gene sequence: CDR1 LNHDA, CDR2 SQIVND (reference sequence). The CDR3: CASSMMGAGTEAFF. In DNA, the CDR3 is TGTGCCAGTAGTATGATGGGGGCGGGCACTGAAGCTTTCTTT.

This rearrangement joins TRBV18 to TRBJ2-7; the D call may be TRBD1 or TRBD2 (6 bases each). This CDR3 has 14 residues. V was cut by 6 bases and J by 2 bases, with 14 bases left in between. Germline CDR1 and CDR2: KGHSH and LQKENI. CDR3 loop: CASSPLGGTYEQYF. The CDR3 DNA sequence: TGTGCCAGCTCCCCCCTAGGGGGGACCTACGAGCAGTACTTC.

The gene calls are TRBV6-2 or TRBV6-3 and TRBJ2-5; unclear D gene. CDR3 length: 14 residues. Trimming left V 5 bases short and J 4 bases short, with 14 bases between. CDR1 is MNHEY and CDR2 is SVGEGT in the germline V gene. CDR3 amino acids: CASSPAPGVETQYF. The CDR3 DNA follows: TGTGCCAGCAGTCCAGCCCCTGGAGTAGAGACCCAGTACTTC.

The sample holds a few counts of this clonotype. The CDR3 DNA sequence: TGCGCCAGCAGCGGACAGCTTAGCTCCTACGAGCAGTACTTC. It encodes CASSGQLSSYEQYF. The rearrangement uses TRBV5-1 and TRBJ2-7; tentative D call: TRBD1 (6 bases). Per the germline V gene, CDR1 is SGHRS and CDR2 is YFSETQ. The CDR3 extends over 14 amino acids. V dropped 4 bases and J dropped 0 bases, with 11 bases sitting between them.

The rearrangement uses TRBV7-6 and TRBJ1-1; D may be TRBD1 (6 bases). Germline CDR1 is SGHVS and CDR2 is FNYEAQ. The CDR3 has 12 residues. V lost 11 bases and J lost 0, with 10 bases in between. The CDR3 sequence: CAGGQLNTEAFF. The CDR3 coding sequence is TGTGCCGGAGGACAGTTGAACACTGAAGCTTTCTTT.

The chain is built from TRBV15 and TRBJ2-6; D is ambiguous. The V gene's germline CDR1 is LNHNV and CDR2 YYDKDF (reference sequence). V was shortened by 6 bases and J by 6 bases, with 9 bases between the two germline ends. The CDR3 has 13 amino acids. CDR3 sequence: CATSRREANVLTF. CDR3 bases: TGTGCCACCAGTAGACGCGAGGCCAACGTCCTGACTTTC.

The rearrangement uses TRBV10-3 and TRBJ1-1; maybe TRBD1 (6 bases). The CDR3 runs to 15 residues. The V end was cut by 10 bases, the J end by 4 bases, with 22 bases between. The germline V gene has CDR1 ENHRY and CDR2 SYGVKD. CDR3 DNA sequence: TGTGCCACCTCAGCGAGGGGCGAGGGGGGCACTGAAGCTTTCTTT. Amino acids: CATSARGEGGTEAFF.

This clonotype was counted between two and nine times. The chain carries TRBV20-1 and TRBJ2-5; tentative D call: TRBD1 (6 bases). With 5 bases removed from V and 1 base from J, the gap between germline ends came to 11 bases. CDR1 and CDR2 from the germline V gene are DFQATT and SNEGSKA (reference sequence). CDR3 length: 13 residues. CDR3 coding DNA: TGCAGTGCTGCCCGGACAGCCCAAGAGACCCAGTACTTC. Amino acid sequence: CSAARTAQETQYF.

This clonotype came up a few times. The chain links TRBV29-1 to TRBJ1-3; no clear D. Trimming cost V 7 bases and J 4 bases, with 17 bases left between them. The CDR3 contains 14 residues. Per the germline V gene, CDR1 is SQVTM and CDR2 is ANQGSEA. The CDR3 protein is CSAQIWAAGNTIYF. For the CDR3, the DNA is TGCAGCGCTCAAATCTGGGCTGCAGGAAACACCATATATTTT.

Relative to its sample, this clonotype is medium-sized. This chain uses TRBV20-1 with TRBJ2-1; no firm D call. Looked up from germline, CDR1 is DFQATT and CDR2 is SNEGSKA (reference sequence). The CDR3 loop spans 15 amino acids. Trimming took 0 bases from V and 0 from J, leaving 9 bases between them. The CDR3 nucleotides are TGCAGTGCTAGAGATTTGACCACCTCCTACAATGAGCAGTTCTTC. The encoded protein is CSARDLTTSYNEQFF.

This clonotype occurred a few times. J is TRBJ1-3 and V is TRBV7-2, with 11 bases identical to TRBD1. Germline V CDR1 and CDR2: SGHTA, FQGNSA. The CDR3 is 16 amino acids. V shed 6 bases, J shed 2 bases, and the junction held 6 bases outside the gene matches. As DNA, the CDR3 is TGTGCCAGCAGATTGGACAGGGGGCTGGCTGGAAACACCATATATTTT. As protein: CASRLDRGLAGNTIYF.

This clonotype was recorded a few times. V usage is TRBV20-1 and J usage is TRBJ2-5, with 8 bases that match TRBD2. This CDR3 is built from 13 residues. The V segment lost 5 bases and the J segment 5 bases; nucleotides outside the gene matches: 7. CDR1 is DFQATT and CDR2 is SNEGSKA in the germline V gene (reference sequence). The CDR3 protein is CSARGGSTETQYF. Here the CDR3 DNA reads TGCAGTGCTCGGGGGGGCAGTACCGAGACCCAGTACTTC.

V and J are TRBV12-3 or TRBV12-4 and TRBJ1-2, with 8 bases fitting TRBD1. The CDR3 is made up of 15 amino acids. The junction had 8 bases not matched to a gene; V was cut back by 3 bases and J by 5 bases. CDR3 bases: TGTGCCAGCAGTTTGTCCCGGGACAGGAGATATGGCTACACCTTC. Residues: CASSLSRDRRYGYTF.

This chain uses TRBV7-8 with TRBJ2-7; D is uncertain. Trimming pared 0 bases from V and 3 bases from J, leaving 6 bases between. The germline gives CDR1 SGHVS, CDR2 FQNEAQ. The CDR3 is 13 residues long. The CDR3 nucleotides read TGTGCCAGCAGCTTAGCGGCCAACTACGAGCAGTACTTC. Its protein is CASSLAANYEQYF.

This clonotype was seen ten or more times. The V gene is TRBV5-6, the J gene TRBJ2-7; D remains ambiguous. CDR3 length: 11 residues. Looked up from germline, CDR1 is SGHDT and CDR2 is YYEEEE. The V end lost 0 bases, the J end lost 4 bases, and 2 bases lay between the germline ends. CDR3 nucleotide sequence: TGTGCCAGCAGCTTGGAATACGAGCAGTACTTC. Its protein is CASSLEYEQYF. The whole variable domain, remainder taken from reference TRBV5-6 and TRBJ2-7, is DAGVTQSPTHLIKTRGQQVTLRCSPKSGHDTVSWYQQALGQGPQFIFQYYEEEERQRGNFPDRFSGHQFPNYSSELNVNALLLGDSALYLCASSLEYEQYFGPGTRLTVT.

The chain combines TRBV11-2 with TRBJ2-2; tentatively, D is TRBD2 (6 bases). This CDR3 has 14 amino acids. Germline CDR1 is SGHAT and CDR2 is FQNNGV. The ends were cut back, 0 bases at V and 7 bases at J, with 9 bases in the middle. The CDR3 DNA is TGTGCCAGCAGCTTAGATCTGGGGGGCGGGGAGCTGTTTTTT. Its protein product is CASSLDLGGGELFF. Combining the CDR3 with reference TRBV11-2 and TRBJ2-2 gives the whole variable domain EAGVAQSPRYKIIEKRQSVAFWCNPISGHATLYWYQQILGQGPKLLIQFQNNGVVDDSQLPKDRFSAERLKGVDSTLKIQPAKLEDSAVYLCASSLDLGGGELFFGEGSRLTVL.

The chain links TRBV5-1 to TRBJ1-1; maybe TRBD1 (6 bases). Germline V lookup: CDR1 SGHRS, CDR2 YFSETQ. Between the trimmed V and J ends, which lost 5 bases and 4 bases, there was a span of 15 bases. CDR3 length equals 14 residues. The CDR3 sequence is CASSSTGRSTEAFF. The CDR3 DNA reads TGCGCCAGCAGTTCGACAGGTCGAAGCACTGAAGCTTTCTTT. Full variable domain (remainder filled in from reference TRBV5-1 and TRBJ1-1): KAGVTQTPRYLIKTRGQQVTLSCSPISGHRSVSWYQQTPGQGLQFLFEYFSETQRNKGNFPGRFSGRQFSNSRSEMNVSTLELGDSALYLCASSSTGRSTEAFFGQGTRLTVV.

CDR3 sequence: CASSSRTGSRNEQFF. DNA for the CDR3: TGTGCCAGCAGCTCCCGGACAGGGAGTCGGAATGAGCAGTTCTTC. The chain employs TRBV7-2 and TRBJ2-1; TRBD1 matches at 8 bases. The V gene end was trimmed by 4 bases and the J gene end by 7 bases; junction bases not matched to a gene: 9. CDR3 length: 15 residues. The V gene's germline CDR1 is SGHTA and CDR2 FQGNSA.

This clonotype was counted a few times. The rearrangement links TRBV7-2 to TRBJ1-1; the match to TRBD1 covers 11 bases. In germline, CDR1 is SGHTA, CDR2 FQGNSA. After removal of 6 bases from V and 3 bases from J, the junction contained 6 bases not matched to a gene. The length of the CDR3 is 15 residues. This CDR3 reads CASRGQGVLYTEAFF. The CDR3, as DNA: TGTGCCAGCAGGGGACAGGGGGTCTTATACACTGAAGCTTTCTTT.

This clonotype was seen a few times. This rearrangement joins TRBV5-1 to TRBJ2-1, with 8 bases identical to TRBD1. This CDR3 is 15 amino acids long. J gave up 2 bases and V 5 bases, and 6 bases lay outside the gene matches. Germline assignment: CDR1 SGHRS and CDR2 YFSETQ. The CDR3 reads CASRPGDRPYNEQFF. The CDR3 DNA is TGCGCCAGCAGACCCGGGGACAGGCCCTACAATGAGCAGTTCTTC. The whole variable domain, filled in from reference TRBV5-1 and TRBJ2-1, reads KAGVTQTPRYLIKTRGQQVTLSCSPISGHRSVSWYQQTPGQGLQFLFEYFSETQRNKGNFPGRFSGRQFSNSRSEMNVSTLELGDSALYLCASRPGDRPYNEQFFGPGTRLTVL.

The chain couples TRBV5-1 to TRBJ1-1; the D is unclear. Trimming left V 0 bases short and J 1 base short, with 10 bases between. Germline-derived CDR1 and CDR2 are SGHRS and YFSETQ. The CDR3 runs to 15 residues. This CDR3 is CASSLGETANTEAFF. CDR3 bases: TGCGCCAGCAGCTTGGGGGAAACAGCGAACACTGAAGCTTTCTTT.

This chain connects TRBV12-3 or TRBV12-4 to TRBJ2-7, with D possibly TRBD2 on 5 matching bases. Trimming took 4 bases from V and 0 from J, leaving 13 bases between them. The CDR3 sequence is 15 residues long. The CDR3 loop is CASSSPGMVSYEQYF. CDR3 DNA: TGTGCCAGCAGTTCCCCCGGGATGGTCTCCTACGAGCAGTACTTC.

This clonotype was picked up a small number of times. Here the CDR3 reads CASSYPRGGLRNEQFF. In nucleotides, the CDR3 is TGTGCCAGCAGTTACCCGCGGGGGGGCCTTCGCAATGAGCAGTTCTTC. The rearrangement links TRBV6-2 or TRBV6-3 to TRBJ2-1; 9 nucleotides line up with TRBD2. The CDR3 is 16 amino acids. V lost 2 bases to trimming and J lost 6 bases; unmatched junction nucleotides: 8. Germline V CDR1 and CDR2: MNHEY, SVGEGT.

The gene calls are TRBV6-2 or TRBV6-3 and TRBJ2-1; a possible D gene is TRBD1 (5 bases). V lost 2 bases and J lost 0, with 14 bases in between. Germline V CDR1 and CDR2: MNHEY, SVGEGT. The CDR3 contains 17 residues. The CDR3 DNA follows: TGTGCCAGCAGTTACCCCTCAGGGCTGAGCTCCTACAATGAGCAGTTCTTC. It is translated as CASSYPSGLSSYNEQFF.

This clonotype was seen a handful of times. The chain recombines TRBV11-2 with TRBJ1-6; D is perhaps TRBD1 (6 bases). The length of the CDR3 is 16 residues. V was pared by 5 bases and J by 6 bases, with 17 bases between. Germline lookup yields CDR1 SGHAT and CDR2 FQNNGV. CDR3 nucleotide sequence: TGTGCCAGCAGCCCCGGGGGGGCTCCCGGTAATTCACCCCTCCACTTT. The encoded protein is CASSPGGAPGNSPLHF. Looking up the rest from reference TRBV11-2 and TRBJ1-6 gives the full variable domain: EAGVAQSPRYKIIEKRQSVAFWCNPISGHATLYWYQQILGQGPKLLIQFQNNGVVDDSQLPKDRFSAERLKGVDSTLKIQPAKLEDSAVYLCASSPGGAPGNSPLHFGNGTRLTVT.

This clonotype showed up just a few times. This rearrangement joins TRBV7-2 to TRBJ2-1; D may be TRBD2 (6 bases). Germline V lookup: CDR1 SGHTA, CDR2 FQGNSA. This CDR3 is built from 17 residues. V lost 0 bases to trimming and J lost 2 bases, with 14 bases between them. The DNA for the CDR3 is TGTGCCAGCAGCTTAGCGAGTGCGGCGGGGCCCTACAATGAGCAGTTCTTC. Protein sequence: CASSLASAAGPYNEQFF.

This clonotype was picked up a small number of times. CDR3 sequence reads: CASSSRTGEKLFF. DNA of the CDR3: TGTGCCAGCAGCTCTAGGACAGGTGAAAAACTGTTTTTT. The V call is TRBV7-9, the J call TRBJ1-4; TRBD1 aligns across 7 bases. Per the germline V gene, CDR1 is SEHNR and CDR2 is FQNEAQ (reference sequence). V trimming: 4 bases; J trimming: 7 bases; junction bases outside the gene matches: 3. There are 13 residues in the CDR3.

V and J are TRBV2 and TRBJ2-3, with a tentative D call TRBD1 (6 bases). The CDR3 has 15 residues. Germline CDR1 reads SNHLY; CDR2 reads FYNNEI. Trimming took off 3 bases at V and 2 bases at J, with 12 bases between the two ends. The CDR3 here is CASSDVGAVTDTQYF. DNA of the CDR3: TGTGCCAGCAGTGATGTGGGGGCGGTCACAGATACGCAGTATTTT.

The sample holds a few counts of this clonotype. The chain carries TRBV2 and TRBJ1-1; TRBD1 matches 8 bases. V lost 6 bases to trimming and J lost 1 base; unmatched junction nucleotides: 4. The CDR3 runs 14 residues. Germline V gene sequence: CDR1 SNHLY, CDR2 FYNNEI. The CDR3 protein is CASRVRGQNTEAFF. CDR3 nucleotides: TGTGCCAGCAGGGTCAGGGGGCAGAACACTGAAGCTTTCTTT.

A few counts support this clonotype. V gene TRBV11-2 combines with J gene TRBJ2-1; 9 nucleotides line up with TRBD2. Germline V lookup: CDR1 SGHAT, CDR2 FQNNGV. This CDR3 spans 20 amino acids. Trimming removed 0 bases from V and 0 bases from J; junction bases left unmatched: 12. The CDR3 DNA is TGTGCCAGCAGCTTAGATCCGGTAGCGGGGGCCAAAAGCTCCTACAATGAGCAGTTCTTC. Protein sequence: CASSLDPVAGAKSSYNEQFF.